What follows are 7 T cell receptor beta chains derived from one specimen sequenced in a study of OX40 agonist ivuxolimab in advanced cancers. Sequencing was performed with immunoSEQ multiplex PCR; in TCRdb, only in-frame clones are kept and a portion is missing. The profile shows approximately 70,000 clones, over 65% of them singletons. Sequencing was performed on CD4+ or CD8+ T cells sorted from blood, taken in a trial of the OX40 agonist ivuxolimab. Receptors originate from an adult with an advanced solid tumor such as melanoma, head and neck, liver or kidney cancer.

The V and J genes are TRBV6-5 and TRBJ2-5; D is perhaps TRBD1 (5 bases). This CDR3 region has 11 residues. Germline lookup yields CDR1 MNHEY and CDR2 SVGAGI. The ends were cut back, 10 bases at V and 3 bases at J, with 9 bases in the middle. CDR3 sequence: CAIGVKETQYF. The CDR3 DNA reads as TGTGCCATAGGGGTCAAAGAGACCCAGTACTTC.

CDR3 protein: CASSGASYYGYTF. CDR3 nucleotides: TGTGCCAGCAGCGGGGCTTCATACTATGGCTACACCTTC. The J gene is TRBJ1-2, the V gene TRBV28, with D possibly being TRBD1 (5 bases). V was pared by 6 bases and J by 3 bases, with 11 bases between. CDR3 size: 13 residues. CDR1 is MDHEN, CDR2 SYDVKM, per germline.

CDR3 DNA: TGTGCCAGCAGCGTAGTGGGGCTAGCTGCTATGGATGAGCAGTTCTTC. Its protein is CASSVVGLAAMDEQFF. The chain couples TRBV9 to TRBJ2-1; either TRBD1 or TRBD2 may fit D (5 bases each). The CDR3 sequence is 16 residues long. Trimming pared 0 bases from V and 8 bases from J, leaving 18 bases between. From germline, CDR1 is SGDLS and CDR2 YYNGEE. The whole variable domain, filled in from reference TRBV9 and TRBJ2-1, reads DSGVTQTPKHLITATGQRVTLRCSPRSGDLSVYWYQQSLDQGLQFLIQYYNGEERAKGNILERFSAQQFPDLHSELNLSSLELGDSALYFCASSVVGLAAMDEQFFGPGTRLTVL.

V and J are TRBV30 and TRBJ2-7; possible D gene TRBD1, 5 bases. The V gene's germline CDR1 is GTSNPN and CDR2 SVGIG (reference sequence). V lost 2 bases to trimming and J lost 4 bases, with 12 bases between them. This CDR3 has 13 residues. The CDR3 region has the DNA TGTGCCTGGAGTTTGGAAGGGGATTACGAGCAGTACTTC. The encoded protein is CAWSLEGDYEQYF.

The chain is built from TRBV11-3 and TRBJ2-1; 11 bases align to TRBD2. With 4 bases clipped from V and 9 bases from J, the junction kept 5 bases outside the gene matches. The germline gives CDR1 SGHNT, CDR2 YENEEA. The CDR3 covers 14 residues. CDR3 nucleotide sequence: TGTGCCAGCAGCTCTAGCGGGGGGTTAGGTGAGCAGTTCTTC. It yields the protein CASSSSGGLGEQFF.

The rearrangement joins TRBV6-5 to TRBJ2-7, with D possibly being TRBD1 (5 bases). This CDR3 spans 15 amino acids. Trimming took 0 bases from V and 7 from J, leaving 16 bases between them. The germline V gene has CDR1 MNHEY and CDR2 SVGAGI. For the CDR3, the DNA is TGTGCCAGCAGTTACTCGCGGCAGGGTTCGCGGGAGCAGTACTTC. Its translation is CASSYSRQGSREQYF.

The chain joins TRBV2 to TRBJ1-1; TRBD1 is a possible D gene (6 bases). With 5 bases removed from V and 2 bases from J, the gap between germline ends came to 24 bases. This CDR3 is built from 18 residues. The germline gives CDR1 SNHLY, CDR2 FYNNEI. The CDR3 sequence: CASSFDRTGSYGNTEAFF. CDR3 in DNA: TGTGCCAGCAGTTTTGACCGAACAGGGAGTTATGGAAACACTGAAGCTTTCTTT.